This T cell receptor (beta chain) was sequenced during a study of PD-L1 blockade in urothelial cancer. For the study at large: Timepoints chosen for blood analysis were 3 weeks (second dose) and 6 weeks after treatment start. Median T cell yield per blood sample was about 140,000 cells.

As to time point: peripheral blood 6 weeks after treatment start. Individual patients had between 1 and 8 samples, taken pretreatment and on-treatment. Assay used: immunoSEQ multiplex PCR; TCRdb lists only in-frame clones, some missing. This repertoire shows roughly 110,000 clones, around 90% found once; its top ten account for around 3.7%. V lost 5 bases, J lost 7 bases, and 18 bases lay in between. CDR3 length: 14 amino acids. Per germline, CDR1 MDHEN and CDR2 SYDVKM. The material sequenced was PBMCs, taken around atezolizumab (anti-PD-L1) treatment. The chain has TRBV28 and TRBJ2-7; D gene ambiguous. The source is a man between 60 and 75 years old with urothelial cancer. DNA for the CDR3: TGTGCCAGCAGTCCGCCGAACTCCCCTCGGGAGCAGTACTTC. Encoded protein: CASSPPNSPREQYF.